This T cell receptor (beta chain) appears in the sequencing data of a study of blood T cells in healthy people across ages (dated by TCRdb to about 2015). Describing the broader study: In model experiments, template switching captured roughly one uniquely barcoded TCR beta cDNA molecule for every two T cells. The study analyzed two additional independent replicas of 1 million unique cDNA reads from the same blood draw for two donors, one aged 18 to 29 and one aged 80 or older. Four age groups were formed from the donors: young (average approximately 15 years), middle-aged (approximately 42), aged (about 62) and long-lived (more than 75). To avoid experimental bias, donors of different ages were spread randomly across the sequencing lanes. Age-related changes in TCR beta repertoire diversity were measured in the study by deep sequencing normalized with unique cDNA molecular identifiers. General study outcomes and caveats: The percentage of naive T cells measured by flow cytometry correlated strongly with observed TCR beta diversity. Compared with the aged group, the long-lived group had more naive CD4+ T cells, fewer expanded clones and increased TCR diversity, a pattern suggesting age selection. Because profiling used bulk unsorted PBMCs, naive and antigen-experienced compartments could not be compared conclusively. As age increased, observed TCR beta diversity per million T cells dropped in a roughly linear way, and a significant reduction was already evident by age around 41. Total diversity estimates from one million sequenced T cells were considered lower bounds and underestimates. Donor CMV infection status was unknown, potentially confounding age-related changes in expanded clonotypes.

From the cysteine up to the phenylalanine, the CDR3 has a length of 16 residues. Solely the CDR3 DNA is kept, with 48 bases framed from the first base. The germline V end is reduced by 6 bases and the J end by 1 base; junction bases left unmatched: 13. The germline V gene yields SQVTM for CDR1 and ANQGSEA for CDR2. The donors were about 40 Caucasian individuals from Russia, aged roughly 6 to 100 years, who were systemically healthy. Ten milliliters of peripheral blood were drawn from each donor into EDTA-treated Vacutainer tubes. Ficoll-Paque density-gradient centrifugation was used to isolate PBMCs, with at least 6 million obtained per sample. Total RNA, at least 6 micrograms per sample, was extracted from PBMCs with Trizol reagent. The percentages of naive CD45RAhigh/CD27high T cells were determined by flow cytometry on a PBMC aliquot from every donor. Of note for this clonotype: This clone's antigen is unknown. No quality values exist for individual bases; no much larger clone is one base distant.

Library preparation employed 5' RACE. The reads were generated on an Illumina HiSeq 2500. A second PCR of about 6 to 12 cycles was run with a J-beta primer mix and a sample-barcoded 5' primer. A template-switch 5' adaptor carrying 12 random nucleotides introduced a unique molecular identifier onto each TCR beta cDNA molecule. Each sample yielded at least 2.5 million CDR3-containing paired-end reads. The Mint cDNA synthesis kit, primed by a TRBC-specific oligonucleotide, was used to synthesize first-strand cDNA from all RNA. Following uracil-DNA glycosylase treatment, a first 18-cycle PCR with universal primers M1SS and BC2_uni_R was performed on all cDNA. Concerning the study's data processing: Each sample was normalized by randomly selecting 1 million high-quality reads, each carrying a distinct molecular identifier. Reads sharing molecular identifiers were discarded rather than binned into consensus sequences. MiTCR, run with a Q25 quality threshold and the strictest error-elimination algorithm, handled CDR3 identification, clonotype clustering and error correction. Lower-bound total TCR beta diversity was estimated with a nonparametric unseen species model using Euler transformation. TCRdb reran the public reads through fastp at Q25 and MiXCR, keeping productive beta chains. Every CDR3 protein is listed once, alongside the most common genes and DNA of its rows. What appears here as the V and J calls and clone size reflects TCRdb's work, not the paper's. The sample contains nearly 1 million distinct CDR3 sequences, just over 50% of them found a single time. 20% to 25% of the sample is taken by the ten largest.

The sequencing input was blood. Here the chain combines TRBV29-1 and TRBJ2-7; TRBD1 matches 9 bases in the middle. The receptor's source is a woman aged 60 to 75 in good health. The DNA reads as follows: TGCAGCGTCCGGGACAGGGCTCTCGGATCTTCCTACGAGCAGTACTTC. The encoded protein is CSVRDRALGSSYEQYF.